This entry lists 19 T cell receptor beta chains sequenced from one sample in a study of blood T cell repertoires in COVID-19. Here immunoSEQ multiplex PCR was the method, and the copy in TCRdb shows in-frame clones only, minus some. Of around 140,000 clones listed, over 65% are singletons. Input material: peripheral blood. The receptors derive from a woman older than 75 with active or convalescent COVID-19.

The chain uses TRBV27 and TRBJ2-7; D is perhaps TRBD2 (5 bases). V lost 5 bases to trimming and J lost 7 bases, with 18 bases between them. This CDR3 region has 14 residues. CDR1 is MNHEY, CDR2 SMNVEV, per germline (reference sequence). The CDR3 sequence is CASSRRVSGYEQYF. The DNA for the CDR3 is TGTGCCAGCAGTCGGCGGGTCTCGGGTTATGAGCAGTACTTC.

This chain joins TRBV28 and TRBJ1-6; D is unresolved. The germline CDR1 and CDR2 sequences are MDHEN and SYDVKM. The CDR3 is made up of 15 amino acids. The V end was cut by 5 bases, the J end by 3 bases, with 11 bases between. The CDR3 is CASSQQVFYNSPLHF. CDR3 in DNA: TGTGCCAGCAGTCAACAAGTTTTCTATAATTCACCCCTCCACTTT.

V is TRBV5-1 and J is TRBJ2-5, with a tentative D call TRBD2 (7 bases). V was shortened by 3 bases and J by 5 bases, with 14 bases between the two germline ends. The CDR3 covers 14 residues. Germline CDR1 SGHRS, CDR2 YFSETQ. CDR3 sequence (DNA): TGCGCCAGCAGCTCGCGGGGGCGGGGTGAGACCCAGTACTTC. This encodes CASSSRGRGETQYF.

The gene calls are TRBV10-3 and TRBJ2-7, with TRBD1 identical over 9 bases. The CDR3 sequence is 14 residues long. J lost 6 bases, V lost 6 bases, and 9 bases had no gene match. Looked up from germline, CDR1 is ENHRY and CDR2 is SYGVKD. The CDR3 sequence: CAIRGWTGDSEQYF. CDR3 nucleotides: TGTGCCATCAGGGGATGGACAGGGGATTCCGAGCAGTACTTC.

Only a few counts were recorded for this clone. This rearrangement joins TRBV5-1 to TRBJ1-2; 7 nucleotides match TRBD1. Looked up from germline, CDR1 is SGHRS and CDR2 is YFSETQ. The CDR3 consists of 15 residues. The J segment lost 2 bases and the V segment lost 4 bases, leaving 8 bases of the junction unmatched. The CDR3 region has the DNA TGCGCCAGCAGCCTCCGGGACAGCGGCAACTATGGCTACACCTTC. This sequence encodes CASSLRDSGNYGYTF.

This chain links TRBV7-9 with TRBJ1-5, with D possibly TRBD1 on 5 matching bases. The CDR3 is 14 residues long. Looked up from germline, CDR1 is SEHNR and CDR2 is FQNEAQ (reference sequence). V lost 6 bases and J lost 4, with 13 bases in between. The CDR3 here is CASSLGRANQPQHF. The CDR3 DNA sequence: TGTGCCAGCAGTCTGGGCAGGGCAAATCAGCCCCAGCATTTT.

The genes are TRBV7-9 and TRBJ2-7; TRBD2 might be the D (5 bases). Trimming shortened V by 5 bases and J by 6 bases, and 14 bases separated the two germline ends. Germline CDR1 reads SEHNR; CDR2 reads FQNEAQ (reference sequence). The CDR3 contains 13 residues. This chain's CDR3 is CASSPGPRVEQYF. Written as DNA, the CDR3 is TGTGCCAGCAGCCCGGGCCCGCGGGTCGAGCAGTACTTC. The entire variable domain, with the rest obtained from reference TRBV7-9 and TRBJ2-7, is as follows: DTGVSQNPRHKITKRGQNVTFRCDPISEHNRLYWYRQTLGQGPEFLTYFQNEAQLEKSRLLSDRFSAERPKGSFSTLEIQRTEQGDSAMYLCASSPGPRVEQYFGPGTRLTVT.

The CDR3 is CAWSAGTGGIGYTF. As DNA, the CDR3 is TGTGCCTGGAGTGCCGGGACAGGGGGTATTGGCTACACCTTC. J is TRBJ1-2 and V is TRBV30; 11 bases align to TRBD1. V dropped 1 base and J dropped 7; count of bases not matched to a gene: 5. The CDR3 is made up of 14 amino acids. Germline CDR1 and CDR2: GTSNPN and SVGIG (reference sequence).

J is TRBJ2-5 and V is TRBV6-1, with 11 bases that match TRBD2. This CDR3 contains 16 residues. After removal of 4 bases from V and 3 bases from J, the junction contained 7 bases not matched to a gene. CDR1 and CDR2 (germline): MNHNS, SASEGT. In nucleotides, the CDR3 is TGTGCCAGCAGTGCGCTGCCGGGACTAGCGGAAGAGACCCAGTACTTC. Protein product: CASSALPGLAEETQYF.

This clone was detected once. The rearrangement uses TRBV12-5 and TRBJ1-1; possibly TRBD1 for D (6 bases). CDR1 is LGHNT, CDR2 FRNRAP, per germline. V was shortened by 6 bases and J by 4 bases, with 18 bases between the two germline ends. The CDR3 has 15 residues. CDR3 region: CASGPPTGRLTEAFF. The CDR3 DNA sequence: TGTGCTAGTGGCCCTCCGACAGGCCGGCTCACTGAAGCTTTCTTT.

The chain is built from TRBV7-9 and TRBJ2-7, with D tentatively TRBD1 (5 bases). Germline V lookup: CDR1 SEHNR, CDR2 FQNEAQ (reference sequence). V was shortened by 11 bases and J by 5 bases, with 13 bases between the two germline ends. The CDR3 runs 11 residues. CDR3 in amino acids: CAWGDEDEQYF. As DNA, the CDR3 is TGTGCCTGGGGCGACGAGGACGAGCAGTACTTC.

This chain connects TRBV7-2 to TRBJ1-2; D is uncertain. Deletions cut 0 bases from V and 4 bases from J, with 12 bases between. The CDR3 runs 15 residues. Germline CDR1 reads SGHTA; CDR2 reads FQGNSA. The CDR3 loop reads CASSLASGSGYGYTF. Here the CDR3 DNA reads TGTGCCAGCAGCTTAGCGTCGGGGAGCGGCTATGGCTACACCTTC.

V gene TRBV5-1 combines with J gene TRBJ1-2, with D maybe TRBD1 (5 bases). The CDR3 sequence is 15 residues long. Germline assignment: CDR1 SGHRS and CDR2 YFSETQ. V was shortened by 0 bases and J by 7 bases, with 16 bases between the two germline ends. The CDR3 DNA follows: TGCGCCAGCAGCTTGGTAATCATGGGGGGAAGTGGCTACACCTTC. This gives the protein CASSLVIMGGSGYTF.

The chain carries TRBV5-1 and TRBJ2-5; 7 bases align to TRBD2. Germline CDR1 reads SGHRS; CDR2 reads YFSETQ. The CDR3 totals 14 residues. J was trimmed by 2 bases and V by 3 bases; bases with no gene match: 4. CDR3 nucleotides: TGCGCCAGCAGCTCGGGACTATTACAAGAGACCCAGTACTTC. Residues: CASSSGLLQETQYF. The full variable domain, completed using reference TRBV5-1 and TRBJ2-5, is KAGVTQTPRYLIKTRGQQVTLSCSPISGHRSVSWYQQTPGQGLQFLFEYFSETQRNKGNFPGRFSGRQFSNSRSEMNVSTLELGDSALYLCASSSGLLQETQYFGPGTRLLVL.

Here the CDR3 DNA reads TGTGCCAGCAGTTTAATTCGGGGTTATGGCTACACCTTC. Translated, it gives CASSLIRGYGYTF. V usage is TRBV12-3 or TRBV12-4 and J usage is TRBJ1-2; D is unclear. The V gene lost 2 bases and the J gene lost 5 bases, with 9 bases spanning the gap. The CDR3 length is 13 residues.

J is TRBJ2-1 and V is TRBV5-8; maybe TRBD1 (5 bases). The V gene's germline CDR1 is SGHTS and CDR2 YDEGEE. This CDR3 has 13 amino acids. CDR3 sequence reads: CGSGPQVYNEQFF. The CDR3 bases are TGTGGGTCAGGGCCCCAAGTTTACAATGAGCAGTTCTTC. Drawing the rest from reference TRBV5-8 and TRBJ2-1, the complete variable domain is EAGVTQSPTHLIKTRGQQATLRCSPISGHTSVYWYQQALGLGLQFLLWYDEGEERNRGNFPPRFSGRQFPNYSSELNVNALELEDSALYLCGSGPQVYNEQFFGPGTRLTVL.

This clone was detected once. The chain is built from TRBV18 and TRBJ2-1, with unresolved D. From germline, CDR1 is KGHSH and CDR2 LQKENI. Trimming pared 2 bases from V and 8 bases from J, leaving 7 bases between. The CDR3 contains 12 residues. The CDR3 DNA is TGTGCCAGCTCACCATACACAGATGAGCAGTTCTTC. Translation: CASSPYTDEQFF.

In this sample, this clone turned up a few times. This chain joins TRBV6-2 or TRBV6-3 and TRBJ1-1; 7 bases line up with TRBD1. The CDR3 has 12 amino acids. The ends lost 4 bases at V and 7 bases at J; junction bases unmatched: 3. Germline CDR1 is MNHEY and CDR2 is SVGEGT. CDR3 residues: CASSWGQLEAFF. DNA of the CDR3: TGTGCCAGCAGTTGGGGACAGCTTGAAGCTTTCTTT.

The rearrangement links TRBV7-9 to TRBJ2-3, with 13 bases that match TRBD2. V lost 7 bases to trimming and J lost 2 bases; unmatched junction nucleotides: 9. Germline loops: CDR1 SEHNR, CDR2 FQNEAQ (reference sequence). The CDR3 length is 17 residues. The CDR3, as DNA: TGTGCCAGCAACGGACCGGGACTAGCGGGGAACACAGATACGCAGTATTTT. It is translated as CASNGPGLAGNTDTQYF. Variable domain in full (rest from reference TRBV7-9 and TRBJ2-3): DTGVSQNPRHKITKRGQNVTFRCDPISEHNRLYWYRQTLGQGPEFLTYFQNEAQLEKSRLLSDRFSAERPKGSFSTLEIQRTEQGDSAMYLCASNGPGLAGNTDTQYFGPGTRLTVL.